This TCR beta chain is drawn from a study of OX40 agonist ivuxolimab in advanced cancers. Whole-study context: With a range of roughly 20 to 85, age averaged about 59 years, and around 83% were male.

Using immunoSEQ multiplex PCR, the repertoire was profiled, and TCRdb retains in-frame clones only, with some absent. The top ten hold approximately 0.2% of the sample, which has approximately 99,000 clones, approximately 93% seen once. On cycle 4 day 1 and cycle 7 day 1, as well as at baseline, blood was sampled. The table lists this clone with a count of one. This specimen was CD4+ or CD8+ T cells sorted from blood, taken in a trial of the OX40 agonist ivuxolimab. The source of this sequence is an adult with an advanced solid tumor such as melanoma, head and neck, liver or kidney cancer.

The CDR3 reads CAAGGEGGYTF. Written as DNA, the CDR3 is TGTGCCGCAGGGGGGGAAGGTGGCTACACCTTC. The gene calls are TRBV2 and TRBJ1-2; 7 bases agree with TRBD1. The germline CDR1 and CDR2 sequences are SNHLY and FYNNEI. CDR3 length equals 11 residues. The V and J ends lost 11 bases and 7 bases, in that order; junction bases with no gene match: 7.